These 26 T cell receptor beta chains came from one sample sequenced in a study of T cells after yellow fever vaccination. TCRdb called the 5' RACE reads again in MiXCR, with one record for every CDR3 protein. The data show some 390,000 distinct CDR3 sequences, around 6.5% seen once. The sequences come from PBMCs, collected 5 days after the yellow fever booster vaccination. The receptors come from a man younger than 40 who received the YFV17D yellow fever vaccine.

This clonotype was seen at least ten times. This sequence joins TRBV29-1 and TRBJ2-1, with TRBD1 as a possible D gene (5 bases). V was clipped by 7 bases and J by 5 bases, with 18 bases between them. CDR1 SQVTM and CDR2 ANQGSEA come from the germline V gene. This CDR3 region has 14 residues. CDR3 nucleotide sequence: TGCAGCGCCGAAGGGGCTAGAAGTAACAATGAGCAGTTCTTC. It specifies CSAEGARSNNEQFF.

The V gene is TRBV3-1, the J gene TRBJ2-2; D remains unclear. V gave up 1 base and J gave up 1 base, with 7 bases separating them. From germline, CDR1 is LGHDT and CDR2 YNNKEL (reference sequence). The CDR3 runs 15 residues. The DNA of the CDR3 is TGTGCCAGCAGCCAAGTAGCCAGGAACACCGGGGAGCTGTTTTTT. Its translation: CASSQVARNTGELFF.

This clonotype showed up just a few times. This chain uses TRBV4-1 with TRBJ2-5; the match to TRBD2 covers 8 bases. The V gene end was trimmed by 3 bases and the J gene end by 2 bases; junction bases not matched to a gene: 8. The CDR3 runs to 16 residues. CDR1 and CDR2 (germline): MGHRA, YSYEKL. This CDR3 is CASSHNGGLEQETQYF. DNA for the CDR3: TGCGCCAGCAGCCACAACGGGGGACTAGAACAAGAGACCCAGTACTTC.

The V call is TRBV20-1, the J call TRBJ2-7; D might be TRBD1 (7 bases). The V and J ends lost 3 bases and 2 bases respectively, with 17 bases between them. Germline-derived CDR1 and CDR2 are DFQATT and SNEGSKA (reference sequence). The length of the CDR3 is 15 residues. The CDR3 sequence is CSASPSQGGPYEQYF. In DNA form, the CDR3 reads TGCAGTGCTAGTCCATCTCAGGGGGGCCCCTACGAGCAGTACTTC.

This clonotype appeared a few times. The chain is built from TRBV3-1 and TRBJ2-7; the match to TRBD1 covers 8 bases. Trimming cost V 8 bases and J 4 bases; bases outside gene matches: 1. Germline lookup yields CDR1 LGHDT and CDR2 YNNKEL (reference sequence). The CDR3 loop spans 11 amino acids. CDR3 protein: CASQGAYEQYF. The CDR3 DNA reads as TGTGCCAGCCAGGGGGCGTACGAGCAGTACTTC.

At least ten counts were recorded for this clonotype. V usage is TRBV12-3 or TRBV12-4 and J usage is TRBJ1-6; weak D call: TRBD1 (5 bases). V lost 4 bases, J lost 1 base, and 8 bases lay in between. The CDR3 length is 15 residues. As DNA, the CDR3 is TGTGCCAGCAGTTATCAGGGATCCTATAATTCACCCCTCCACTTT. Protein: CASSYQGSYNSPLHF.

This clonotype was counted many times. The chain couples TRBV4-3 to TRBJ2-2; D perhaps matches TRBD2 (5 bases). CDR1 is LGHNA, CDR2 YSLEER, per germline. This CDR3 spans 14 amino acids. V was pared by 9 bases and J by 3 bases, with 14 bases between. In nucleotides, the CDR3 is TGCGCCAGTAGAAGAGGGTGGGACACCGGGGAGCTGTTTTTT. Amino acids: CASRRGWDTGELFF.

This clonotype was observed a handful of times. This sequence joins TRBV9 and TRBJ1-3, with D unclear. Germline V CDR1 and CDR2: SGDLS, YYNGEE. V was trimmed by 1 base and J by 2 bases, leaving 4 bases between them. The CDR3 loop spans 13 amino acids. The CDR3 DNA reads TGTGCCAGCAGCGTACACACTGGAAACACCATATATTTT. Translation: CASSVHTGNTIYF.

Ten or more counts support this clonotype. This chain connects TRBV6-2 or TRBV6-3 to TRBJ2-7; D perhaps matches TRBD1 (6 bases). The CDR3 totals 14 residues. Germline V gene lookup returns CDR1 MNHEY and CDR2 SVGEGT. The V end lost 6 bases, the J end lost 3 bases, and 15 bases lay between the germline ends. CDR3 DNA: TGTGCCAGCAGACCCTCGACAGGAGACTACGAGCAGTACTTC. Residues: CASRPSTGDYEQYF.

The chain carries TRBV25-1 and TRBJ2-6; no clear D. V was trimmed by 8 bases and J by 2 bases, leaving 7 bases between them. Germline V gene data show CDR1 as MGHDK and CDR2 as SYGVNS. The CDR3 is 13 amino acids. CDR3 DNA: TGTGCCAGCGGTCCCGCTGGGGCCAACGTCCTGACTTTC. Protein: CASGPAGANVLTF.

V and J are TRBV5-1 and TRBJ2-1; 8 positions match TRBD1. The CDR3 spans 14 residues. The V and J ends lost 4 bases and 9 bases, in that order; junction bases with no gene match: 9. Germline values: CDR1 SGHRS, CDR2 YFSETQ. The CDR3 DNA reads as TGCGCCAGCAGCAACGGACAGGGAGGTGGTGAGCAGTTCTTC. Protein sequence: CASSNGQGGGEQFF.

A word on this clonotype: At one end, the junction sequence differs from germline, possibly due to a read error. J is TRBJ2-5 and V is TRBV20-1, with a possible D match to TRBD2 (6 bases). The CDR3 extends over 14 amino acids. Per germline, CDR1 DFQATT and CDR2 SNEGSKA (reference sequence). As DNA, the CDR3 is TGCTGTGCTAGTAAAGCGGGTCGGTCGGAGACCCAGTACTTC. Translation gives CCASKAGRSETQYF.

Of note for this clonotype: This may arise from a read error, as a much more abundant clone is one base away. The chain links TRBV4-3 to TRBJ1-2; tentative D call: TRBD1 (6 bases). The CDR3 consists of 16 residues. Germline V gene sequence: CDR1 LGHNA, CDR2 YSLEER. The CDR3 DNA reads as TGCGCCAGCAGCCAGGAATACGCACAGGGATCCTATGACTACACCTTC. Its translation is CASSQEYAQGSYDYTF.

V is TRBV7-2 and J is TRBJ2-7; 7 bases are shared with TRBD2. The J segment lost 3 bases and the V segment lost 5 bases, leaving 4 bases of the junction unmatched. The CDR3 consists of 13 residues. Germline V gene sequence: CDR1 SGHTA, CDR2 FQGNSA. The CDR3 coding sequence is TGTGCCAGCAGCCACCGGGACTACTACGAGCAGTACTTC. It translates to CASSHRDYYEQYF. Supplemented by reference TRBV7-2 and TRBJ2-7, the full variable domain reads GAGVSQSPSNKVTEKGKDVELRCDPISGHTALYWYRQSLGQGLEFLIYFQGNSAPDKSGLPSDRFSAERTGGSVSTLTIQRTQQEDSAVYLCASSHRDYYEQYFGPGTRLTVT.

This clonotype was counted many times. The rearrangement uses TRBV12-3 or TRBV12-4 and TRBJ2-5; 8 bases fit TRBD1. The CDR3 consists of 13 residues. After removal of 8 bases from V and 5 bases from J, the junction contained 7 bases not matched to a gene. CDR3 residues: CASGQTGEETQYF. The DNA for the CDR3 is TGTGCCAGCGGCCAGACAGGGGAGGAGACCCAGTACTTC.

This clonotype was seen a few times. The chain combines TRBV6-2 or TRBV6-3 with TRBJ1-4, with 9 bases lining up with TRBD1. Germline loops: CDR1 MNHEY, CDR2 SVGEGT. The CDR3 spans 14 residues. Losses at the gene ends were 8 bases for V and 8 bases for J; bases not matched to a gene: 9. This chain's CDR3 is CASGQTGGYEKLFF. In nucleotides, the CDR3 is TGTGCCAGCGGGCAGACAGGGGGATACGAAAAACTGTTTTTT.

The J gene is TRBJ2-7, the V gene TRBV3-1; 10 bases are a match to TRBD2. Trimming at V came to 4 bases and at J to 1 base, leaving 4 bases not matched to a gene. Looked up from germline, CDR1 is LGHDT and CDR2 is YNNKEL (reference sequence). The CDR3 sequence is 15 residues long. The DNA of the CDR3 is TGTGCCAGCAGCCGAGAGGGACTAGCGTCCTACGAGCAGTACTTC. Amino acid sequence: CASSREGLASYEQYF.

This clonotype was seen at least ten times. The rearrangement joins TRBV28 to TRBJ2-7; D is unresolved. Germline V gives CDR1 MDHEN, CDR2 SYDVKM. This CDR3 has 12 residues. The germline V and J ends were trimmed by 3 bases and 4 bases, with 7 bases remaining between them. CDR3 sequence reads: CASSLSRYEQYF. CDR3 coding DNA: TGTGCCAGCAGTTTGAGTCGGTACGAGCAGTACTTC. The variable domain in full, with the rest retrieved from reference TRBV28 and TRBJ2-7, is DVKVTQSSRYLVKRTGEKVFLECVQDMDHENMFWYRQDPGLGLRLIYFSYDVKMKEKGDIPEGYSVSREKKERFSLILESASTNQTSMYLCASSLSRYEQYFGPGTRLTVT.

This clonotype was counted only a few times. The chain employs TRBV5-1 and TRBJ2-1; unclear D gene. This CDR3 comprises 15 residues. CDR1 is SGHRS, CDR2 YFSETQ, per germline. V shed 0 bases and J shed 3 bases, with 10 bases lying between them. CDR3: CASSLARALYNEQFF. In DNA, the CDR3 is TGCGCCAGCAGCTTGGCTCGCGCTCTCTACAATGAGCAGTTCTTC.

The sample holds many counts of this clonotype. The V and J genes are TRBV12-3 or TRBV12-4 and TRBJ1-1; possibly TRBD1 for D (5 bases). V lost 2 bases and J lost 0, with 7 bases in between. The CDR3 spans 14 residues. CDR3 protein: CASSLPGVNTEAFF. The CDR3 DNA sequence: TGTGCCAGCAGTTTACCGGGGGTGAACACTGAAGCTTTCTTT.

The V gene is TRBV20-1, the J gene TRBJ2-5; D remains unclear. The V gene's germline CDR1 is DFQATT and CDR2 SNEGSKA (reference sequence). The V gene lost 4 bases and the J gene lost 2 bases, with 8 bases spanning the gap. The CDR3 sequence is 12 residues long. Here the CDR3 DNA reads TGCAGTGCTACGGCGGTACAAGAGACCCAGTACTTC. Protein product: CSATAVQETQYF.

V usage is TRBV10-3 and J usage is TRBJ2-5; TRBD2 aligns across 14 bases. V shed 2 bases and J 2 bases; nucleotides not matched to a gene: 7. CDR3 length equals 18 residues. The germline CDR1 and CDR2 sequences are ENHRY and SYGVKD. CDR3 loop: CAISEGGLAGVGQETQYF. The CDR3 nucleotides read TGTGCCATCAGTGAGGGGGGACTAGCGGGAGTTGGGCAAGAGACCCAGTACTTC.

This clonotype has a count of ten or more. V usage is TRBV7-2 and J usage is TRBJ2-1; 10 bases are shared with TRBD2. This CDR3 comprises 15 residues. Germline values: CDR1 SGHTA, CDR2 FQGNSA. Trimming removed 5 bases from V and 3 bases from J; junction bases left unmatched: 4. CDR3 DNA sequence: TGTGCCAGCAGCCCGGGACTAGCGATCTACAATGAGCAGTTCTTC. Translating it yields CASSPGLAIYNEQFF. Filled out from reference TRBV7-2 and TRBJ2-1, the complete variable domain reads GAGVSQSPSNKVTEKGKDVELRCDPISGHTALYWYRQSLGQGLEFLIYFQGNSAPDKSGLPSDRFSAERTGGSVSTLTIQRTQQEDSAVYLCASSPGLAIYNEQFFGPGTRLTVL.

This clonotype has more than one count but fewer than ten. V is TRBV6-1 and J is TRBJ1-2, with 12 bases that match TRBD1. The J segment lost 7 bases and the V segment lost 6 bases, leaving 9 bases of the junction unmatched. Germline CDR1 reads MNHNS; CDR2 reads SASEGT. This CDR3 spans 15 amino acids. The CDR3 sequence is CASRNPGQGAGGYTF. The CDR3 DNA follows: TGTGCCAGCAGGAATCCGGGACAGGGGGCAGGTGGCTACACCTTC.

This clonotype was observed many times. The rearrangement uses TRBV25-1 and TRBJ2-5; D may be TRBD1 (7 bases). The CDR3 is 17 amino acids. With 2 bases removed from V and 1 base from J, the gap between germline ends came to 17 bases. Germline V gene sequence: CDR1 MGHDK, CDR2 SYGVNS. This CDR3 reads CASSEMGGQTIQETQYF. CDR3 DNA sequence: TGTGCCAGCAGTGAAATGGGGGGACAGACTATCCAAGAGACCCAGTACTTC. The full variable domain, rest sourced from reference TRBV25-1 and TRBJ2-5, is EADIYQTPRYLVIGTGKKITLECSQTMGHDKMYWYQQDPGMELHLIHYSYGVNSTEKGDLSSESTVSRIRTEHFPLTLESARPSHTSQYLCASSEMGGQTIQETQYFGPGTRLLVL.

This clonotype was counted only a few times. This chain connects TRBV6-5 to TRBJ2-7; no firm D call. V lost 6 bases and J 5 bases, leaving 11 bases between the germline ends. This CDR3 is built from 12 residues. Germline V gives CDR1 MNHEY, CDR2 SVGAGI. CDR3 protein: CASRDPWDEQYF. The CDR3 DNA sequence: TGTGCCAGCAGGGACCCGTGGGACGAGCAGTACTTC.